The clone carrying this T cell receptor beta chain was counted once. The antigen remains undetermined. The entry originates in a study of cytomegalovirus exposure and HLA in healthy donors. Notes on the study in general: Researchers left out some V segments, among them TRBV6-2 and TRBV6-3, as indistinguishable. As a later analysis showed, several of the most significant clusters appeared to be linked to common viral pathogens.

Researchers ran the PCR with 60 Vbeta and 13 Jbeta primers. In the original analysis: Later reanalysis found roughly 80 million unique TCR beta chains, around 10 million of them shared. Here immunoSEQ multiplex PCR was the method, and the copy in TCRdb shows in-frame clones only, minus some. V and J calls and clone size follow that table, whereas D and trimming were derived from the DNA. This repertoire shows roughly 120,000 clones, roughly three quarters found once; its top ten account for around 15%. The CDR3 spans 18 residues. Trimming removed 5 bases from V and 10 bases from J; junction bases left unmatched: 20. Germline V lookup: CDR1 LNHDA, CDR2 SQIVND (reference sequence).

The genes are TRBV19 and TRBJ1-6; TRBD1 matches 7 bases. Sequenced: PBMCs. This TCR was recovered from a man aged 50 to 59 in good health and CMV-seropositive. In DNA form, the CDR3 reads TGTGCCAGTAGTCCACTTGTTACTAGGACAGGCCTCGGGTCACCCCTCCACTTT. Its translation: CASSPLVTRTGLGSPLHF.